This is a list of T cell receptor beta chains from one sample in a study of CD8+CD57+ T cells in acquired aplastic anemia. TCRdb reprocessed the reads via MiXCR and lists one record per CDR3 protein. Among 200,000 to 300,000 distinct CDR3 sequences listed, around 45% were seen once. Material: sorted CD4+, CD8+, or CD8+CD57+ T cells (not recorded which) from PBMCs. The source of these receptors is a human donor with aplastic anemia. CDR3s include the opening cysteine and the closing phenylalanine or tryptophan. Fields, in order: V gene, D gene, J gene, clone size, CDR3 DNA, CDR3 protein. The D gene is left open where the match is weak. Size is stated for part of the rows, as once, few or many counts, or as a class when the clone is expanded.

TRBV24-1	.	TRBJ2-2	.	TGTGCCACCAGTGATTATGGGACCGGGGAGCTGTGTTTT	CATSDYGTGELCF
TRBV27	TRBD1	TRBJ1-2	few	TGTGCCAGCAGTCCGAAAACAGGGGATGGCTACACCTTC	CASSPKTGDGYTF
TRBV5-1	TRBD2	TRBJ2-3	many	TGCGCCAGCAGCTTGGCGTGGACTAGTATATCAGATACGCAGTATTTT	CASSLAWTSISDTQYF
TRBV10-2	TRBD1	TRBJ2-1	once	TGCGCCAGCAGTGAGTCGACAGGGATTGTCTACAATGAGCAGTTCTTC	CASSESTGIVYNEQFF
TRBV12-3/TRBV12-4	TRBD2	TRBJ2-5	many	TGTGCCAGCAGTCCAACTAGCGGTGCAGGAGAGACCCAGTACTTC	CASSPTSGAGETQYF
TRBV20-1	.	TRBJ2-6	many	TGCAGTGCGAGGACCGGATCCTCTGGGGCCAACGTCCTGACTTTC	CSARTGSSGANVLTF
TRBV10-3	TRBD1	TRBJ2-3	.	TGTGCCATCAGTGAGGGACAGGGGGGCACAGATACGCAGTATTTT	CAISEGQGGTDTQYF
TRBV19	.	TRBJ1-1	.	TGTGCCAGTAGTATAGTCGCCTCGAACACTGAAGCTTTCTTT	CASSIVASNTEAFF
TRBV10-1	.	TRBJ2-1	.	TGCGCCAGCAGTGAGTCACCGGACTACTCCAATGAGCAGTTCTTC	CASSESPDYSNEQFF
TRBV6-1	TRBD1	TRBJ1-5	many	TGTGCCAGCAGGGGATCTTCAGGACAGGGCGGTCAGCCCCAGCATTTT	CASRGSSGQGGQPQHF
TRBV25-1	.	TRBJ2-2	many	TGTGCCAGCAGTGACATAAACGGGGAGCTGTTTTTT	CASSDINGELFF
TRBV12-3/TRBV12-4	.	TRBJ2-5	many	TGTGCCAGCAGTTTAAGTTCCTCCCGCCGGGAGACCCAGTACTTC	CASSLSSSRRETQYF
TRBV19	.	TRBJ1-2	.	TGTGCCAGTAGTAACTCCTGGGGGGGAATGGCGGGCTACACCTTC	CASSNSWGGMAGYTF
TRBV24-1	.	TRBJ2-3	many	TGTGCCACCAGTGATTTACCCCGAGATACGCAGTATTTT	CATSDLPRDTQYF
TRBV9	TRBD1	TRBJ2-7	few	TGTGCCAGCAGTACGCCGGGACAGGGCGGTTACGAGCAGTACTTC	CASSTPGQGGYEQYF
TRBV10-1	TRBD2	TRBJ2-7	many	TGCGCCACATCTCGGACTAGCGTTGACGAGCAGTACTTC	CATSRTSVDEQYF
TRBV5-8	TRBD2	TRBJ2-7	many	TGTGCCAGCAGCTCTAGCGGGAGGGCCTACGAGCAGTACTTC	CASSSSGRAYEQYF
TRBV29-1	.	TRBJ2-1	.	TGCAGCGTAAATGGTCGACAGGCGTACAATGAGCAGTTCTTC	CSVNGRQAYNEQFF
TRBV7-3	TRBD1	TRBJ2-6	many	TGTGCCAGCAGCCTAATCAGGGGGTCTGGGGCCAACGTCCTGACTTTC	CASSLIRGSGANVLTF
TRBV5-1	.	TRBJ2-7	many	TGCGCCAGCAGCGAGGGCGCGGGGCAGTACTTC	CASSEGAGQYF
TRBV3-1	.	TRBJ2-1	.	TGTGCCAGCAGGTCAGCCGGGGGCAACAATGAGCAGTTCTTC	CASRSAGGNNEQFF
TRBV10-2	.	TRBJ2-7	.	TGCGCCAGCAATGAAGCCCCCTACGAGCAGTACTTC	CASNEAPYEQYF
TRBV12-3/TRBV12-4	.	TRBJ2-5	.	TGTGCCAGCAGTCCCACAGGGCGAGGTGGCAATCAGCCCCAGTACTTC	CASSPTGRGGNQPQYF
TRBV9	TRBD2	TRBJ2-2	many	TGTGCCAGCAGCTCCCGGACTAGCCTCGGGGAGCTGTTTTTT	CASSSRTSLGELFF
TRBV9	.	TRBJ1-3	many	TGTGCCAGCAGCCAAGGACAGACTGGAAACACCATATATTTT	CASSQGQTGNTIYF
TRBV15	.	TRBJ2-7	.	TGTGCCACCAGCAGAGATTGGAGCGGAACGGGAAGGAACTACGAGCAGTACTTC	CATSRDWSGTGRNYEQYF
TRBV6-2/TRBV6-3	.	TRBJ2-1	.	TGTGCCAGCAGTTACCTGGATATACGGTACAATGAGCAGTTCTTC	CASSYLDIRYNEQFF
TRBV6-1	TRBD1	TRBJ1-2	.	TGTGCCAGCAGTGACGCAACCGGGACAGGGGGGAGTGGCTACACCTTC	CASSDATGTGGSGYTF
TRBV6-5	.	TRBJ1-6	many	TGTGCCAGCAGCCCCCCACGTTCACCCCTCCACTTT	CASSPPRSPLHF
TRBV9	.	TRBJ1-1	many	TGTGCCAGCAGCGTAGGAGCGAACACTGAAGCTTTCTTT	CASSVGANTEAFF
TRBV19	TRBD1	TRBJ1-1	.	TGTGCCTCACGGGACAGGGCTGATACTGAAGCTTTCTTT	CASRDRADTEAFF
TRBV19	TRBD1	TRBJ1-1	many	TGTGCCAGTACGGGACAGGGGTATAGTGAAGCTTTCTTT	CASTGQGYSEAFF
TRBV25-1	.	TRBJ1-2	.	TGTGCCAGCAGATCCGACAGAGGAATATATGGCTACACCTTC	CASRSDRGIYGYTF
TRBV29-1	TRBD2	TRBJ2-3	.	TGCAGCGCCGCCCGGACTAGCACCTTCTCAGATACGCAGTATTTT	CSAARTSTFSDTQYF
TRBV7-9	TRBD1	TRBJ1-3	once	TGTGCCAGCAGCTTAGCCCTGGGACAGGGCCAAGGAGGAAACACCATATATTTT	CASSLALGQGQGGNTIYF
TRBV7-9	.	TRBJ1-3	many	TGTGCCAGCAGCTTAGGAGGAAACACCATATATTTT	CASSLGGNTIYF
TRBV10-2	.	TRBJ2-7	.	TGCGCCAGCGGGGACTACGAGCAGTACTTC	CASGDYEQYF
TRBV15	TRBD1	TRBJ1-5	.	TGTGCCACCAGCAGGGCTTATGGGACAGGGGCCACCGAGGGCAATCAGCCCCAGCATTTT	CATSRAYGTGATEGNQPQHF
TRBV10-3	.	TRBJ2-7	once	TGTGCCAGCAGTGAAGTCGGCTACGAGCAGTACTTC	CASSEVGYEQYF
TRBV6-1	TRBD2	TRBJ2-5	.	TGTGCCAGCAGTTATAGCGGGGGGGCCCAAAAGGCCCAGTACTTC	CASSYSGGAQKAQYF
TRBV7-2	.	TRBJ2-1	.	TGTGCCAGCAGCTTAGCCTTGGACAGCGAGCAGTTCTTC	CASSLALDSEQFF
TRBV2	.	TRBJ1-2	few	TGTGCCCTAGTCTGGGACTATGGCTACACCTTC	CALVWDYGYTF
TRBV7-2	.	TRBJ2-3	.	TGTGCCAGCAGCTTGGGGGGACGATCTGAGGTGCAAGATACGCAGTATTTT	CASSLGGRSEVQDTQYF
TRBV20-1	.	TRBJ2-7	.	TGCAGTGCTGGTGGACAGAGCTCCTACGAGCAGTACTTC	CSAGGQSSYEQYF
TRBV27	.	TRBJ2-3	few	TGTGCCAGCAGTACTGGGACTTGGGGTAATACGCAGTATTTT	CASSTGTWGNTQYF
TRBV19	TRBD2	TRBJ2-1	.	TGTGCCAGTAGGATCGGGGGGGGTATAAATGAGCAGTTCTTC	CASRIGGGINEQFF
TRBV6-1	.	TRBJ1-1	.	TGTGCCAGCAGTCGATCCCCCGAAGACACTGAAGCTTTCTTT	CASSRSPEDTEAFF
TRBV12-3/TRBV12-4	.	TRBJ2-2	.	TGTGCCAGCAGTGCTACAGGGCCGGGGGAGCTGTTTTTT	CASSATGPGELFF
TRBV6-5	.	TRBJ1-5	many	TGTGCCAGCAGCAACCCAAATCAGCCCCAGCATTTT	CASSNPNQPQHF
TRBV10-3	.	TRBJ2-4	few	TGTGCCATCAGTGAGGACAGTAAAAACATTCAGTACTTC	CAISEDSKNIQYF
TRBV9	TRBD2	TRBJ2-7	.	TGTGCCAGCAGTTCCGGGACTAGCGGAGGTTTCTACGAGCAGTACTTC	CASSSGTSGGFYEQYF
TRBV6-5	.	TRBJ1-1	many	TGTGCCAGCAGCCCCTCCCCGACAGGGAACACTGAAGCTTTCTTT	CASSPSPTGNTEAFF
TRBV27	TRBD2	TRBJ2-7	few	TGTGCCAGCAGTCTCCTAGGACTAGCGGGCTACTACGAGCAGTACTTC	CASSLLGLAGYYEQYF
TRBV20-1	.	TRBJ1-1	.	TGCAGTGCTAGGGGTGCGAGCGGGAACACTGAAGCTTTCTTT	CSARGASGNTEAFF
TRBV29-1	.	TRBJ2-3	many	TGCAGCGTTGTTTCTGGCGCCACCTTCACAGATACGCAGTATTTT	CSVVSGATFTDTQYF
TRBV2	TRBD1	TRBJ2-3	.	TGTGCCAGCAGTTTCAGGGGGCAAATCACAGATACGCAGTATTTT	CASSFRGQITDTQYF
TRBV25-1	.	TRBJ2-3	many	TGTGCCAGCAGTGAAGGTGTCCGGGCAGAAGCAGATACGCAGTATTTT	CASSEGVRAEADTQYF